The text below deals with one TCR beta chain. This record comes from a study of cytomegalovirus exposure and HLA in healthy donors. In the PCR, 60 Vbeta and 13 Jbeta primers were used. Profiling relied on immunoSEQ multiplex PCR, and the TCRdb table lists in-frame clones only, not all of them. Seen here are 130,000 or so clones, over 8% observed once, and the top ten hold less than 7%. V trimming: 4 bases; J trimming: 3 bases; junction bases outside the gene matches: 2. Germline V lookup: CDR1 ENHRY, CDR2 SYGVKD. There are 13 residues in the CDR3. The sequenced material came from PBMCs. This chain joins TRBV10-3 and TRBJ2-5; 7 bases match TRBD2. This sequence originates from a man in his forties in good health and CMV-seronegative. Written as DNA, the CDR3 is TGTGCCATCAGTGGCGCGGGGGAAGAGACCCAGTACTTC. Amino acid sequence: CAISGAGEETQYF.